The 3 T cell receptor beta chains below come from one sample, sequenced in a study of breast tumors, draining lymph nodes, adjacent tissues. Via MiXCR, TCRdb re-called the multiplex PCR reads, giving one row per CDR3 protein. Of 200,000 or so distinct CDR3 sequences listed, over 25% are singletons. Breast cancer patients provided tissue from their axillary draining lymph nodes. The sequenced sample was axillary lymph node tissue. The receptors stem from a female donor with breast cancer. Some clones in this sample may be carry-over from other donors' samples.

This clonotype was seen ten or more times. In nucleotides, the CDR3 is TGCGCCAGCAGCTTGGGGGGGGCAGGATCCTCCTACGAGCAGTACTTC. The encoded protein is CASSLGGAGSSYEQYF. This chain uses TRBV5-1 with TRBJ2-7; D is tentatively TRBD1 or TRBD2 (6 bases each). The CDR3 spans 16 residues. Germline assignment: CDR1 SGHRS and CDR2 YFSETQ. Deletions cut 0 bases from V and 0 bases from J, with 13 bases between.

Worth noting for this clonotype: A much bigger clone sits one base away, suggesting this may be a read error. J is TRBJ2-7 and V is TRBV5-5; TRBD1 matches 7 bases. The ends lost 4 bases at V and 4 bases at J; junction bases unmatched: 11. Germline V gene data show CDR1 as SGHKS and CDR2 as YYEKEE (reference sequence). The CDR3 extends over 15 amino acids. CDR3 nucleotide sequence: TGTGCCAGCAGCGCGCCCTCGACAGGGTCGTACGAGCAGTACTTC. Translation gives CASSAPSTGSYEQYF. The entire variable domain, with the rest obtained from reference TRBV5-5 and TRBJ2-7, is as follows: DAGVTQSPTHLIKTRGQQVTLRCSPISGHKSVSWYQQVLGQGPQFIFQYYEKEERGRGNFPDRFSARQFPNYSSELNVNALLLGDSALYLCASSAPSTGSYEQYFGPGTRLTVT.

In its sample, this clonotype was seen many times. The chain combines TRBV7-3 with TRBJ2-1, with 10 bases matching TRBD2. The CDR3 loop spans 16 amino acids. V trimming: 2 bases; J trimming: 10 bases; junction bases outside the gene matches: 11. Germline lookup yields CDR1 SGHTA and CDR2 FQGTGA. CDR3 sequence: CASSLGLGLAGDEQFF. The CDR3 DNA reads TGTGCCAGCAGCTTAGGATTAGGGCTAGCGGGAGACGAGCAGTTCTTC.